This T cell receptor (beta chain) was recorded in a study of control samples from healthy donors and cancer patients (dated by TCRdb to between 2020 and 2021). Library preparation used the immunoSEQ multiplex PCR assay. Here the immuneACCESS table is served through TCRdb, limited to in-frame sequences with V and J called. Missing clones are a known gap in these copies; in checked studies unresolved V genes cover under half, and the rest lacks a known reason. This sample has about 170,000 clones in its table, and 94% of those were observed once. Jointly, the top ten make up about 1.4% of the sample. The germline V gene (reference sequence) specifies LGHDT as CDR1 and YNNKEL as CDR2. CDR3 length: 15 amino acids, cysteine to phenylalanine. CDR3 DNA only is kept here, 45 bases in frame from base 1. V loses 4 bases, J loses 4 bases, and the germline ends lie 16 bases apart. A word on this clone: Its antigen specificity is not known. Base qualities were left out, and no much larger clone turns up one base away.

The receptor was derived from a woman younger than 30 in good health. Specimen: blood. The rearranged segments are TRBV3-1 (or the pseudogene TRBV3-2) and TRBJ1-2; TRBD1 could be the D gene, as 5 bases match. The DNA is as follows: TGTGCCAGCAGCCCGCCGGGACGGGCAGTCTATGGCTACACCTTC. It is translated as CASSPPGRAVYGYTF.